This T cell receptor (beta chain) appears in the sequencing data of a study of T-cell memory formation after mild COVID-19. Note on this clonotype: What it binds is unknown.

Notes on the study in general: Later expanders leaned CD4+, whereas day 15 to 85 contracting clones were balanced CD4/CD8. Chiefly within CM and EM were the contracting CD4+ clones; CD8+ ones were within EMRA.

The CDR3 length is 15 residues. Libraries for TCRalpha and TCRbeta carried sample barcodes and unique molecular identifiers via 5'RACE. TCRdb recomputed calls from the 5' RACE reads with MiXCR, one row per CDR3 protein. The data show 540,000 or so distinct CDR3 sequences, roughly 20% seen once. This rearrangement joins TRBV21-1 to TRBJ2-3; the D call TRBD1 from the table was never checked on the DNA. TRBV21-1 is a listed pseudogene. The sample comprised PBMCs or a T cell subset sorted from them (not recorded which). This clonotype originated in an adult woman who had mild COVID-19 (a few samples of this study predate the infection). Cell type and time point are not known. CDR3 DNA: TGTGCCAGCAGCAAAGAGGGGACAGGGTGGGATACGCAGTATTTT. Its translation is CASSKEGTGWDTQYF.